What follows are 19 T cell receptor beta chains derived from one specimen sequenced in a study of immune characterization of retroperitoneal liposarcoma. One entry per CDR3 protein, called by TCRdb with MiXCR from the PCR reads. This sample has over 15,000 distinct CDR3 sequences, with 37% found just once. Input material: blood. These receptors were collected from a male donor with retroperitoneal liposarcoma.

As concerns this clonotype: This could be a read error, since a much larger clone is one nucleotide away. The rearrangement joins TRBV6-8 to TRBJ2-7, with D perhaps matching TRBD2 (6 bases). The CDR3 loop spans 11 amino acids. Germline loops: CDR1 MNHGY, CDR2 SAAAGT. V was pared by 4 bases and J by 12 bases, with 13 bases between. CDR3 sequence (DNA): TGTGCCAGCAGTTGGGGGGAGACCCCGTACTTC. Protein sequence: CASSWGETPYF.

The rearrangement joins TRBV12-3 or TRBV12-4 to TRBJ2-3; 9 bases are shared with TRBD2. The CDR3 runs to 17 residues. The V gene end was trimmed by 0 bases and the J gene end by 2 bases; junction bases not matched to a gene: 6. CDR3 sequence reads: CASSLAPLAGITDTQYF. The CDR3 nucleotides are TGTGCCAGCAGTTTAGCGCCGCTAGCGGGGATCACAGATACGCAGTATTTT.

About this clonotype: Sequence at one end of the junction differs from germline and may be a read error. V usage is TRBV19 and J usage is TRBJ2-3, with 7 positions matching TRBD1. Germline V CDR1 and CDR2: LNHDA, SQIVND (reference sequence). This CDR3 has 15 amino acids. The CDR3 DNA reads as TGTGCCAGTAGTAATCAGCGTGGGGAGACAGGGCCCACAAATTTT. It yields the protein CASSNQRGETGPTNF. Together with reference TRBV19 and TRBJ2-3, the CDR3 gives the full variable domain: DGGITQSPKYLFRKEGQNVTLSCEQNLNHDAMYWYRQDPGQGLRLIYYSQIVNDFQKGDIAEGYSVSREKKESFPLTVTSAQKNPTAFYLCASSNQRGETGPTNFGPGTRLTVL.

A few counts support this clonotype. The chain employs TRBV11-3 and TRBJ2-3; D is perhaps TRBD2 (6 bases). V gave up 5 bases and J gave up 2 bases, with 17 bases separating them. Germline assignment: CDR1 SGHNT and CDR2 YENEEA. The CDR3 runs to 16 residues. CDR3 DNA sequence: TGTGCCAGCAGCCTATTAGGCGGGGTGAACACAGATACGCAGTATTTT. Translated, it gives CASSLLGGVNTDTQYF. Full variable domain (missing parts from reference TRBV11-3 and TRBJ2-3): EAGVVQSPRYKIIEKKQPVAFWCNPISGHNTLYWYLQNLGQGPELLIRYENEEAVDDSQLPKDRFSAERLKGVDSTLKIQPAELGDSAVYLCASSLLGGVNTDTQYFGPGTRLTVL.

In its sample, this clonotype was seen a few times. The CDR3 reads CASSEGGASSSPLHF. CDR3 bases: TGTGCCAGCAGTGAAGGGGGCGCGAGCAGTTCACCCCTCCACTTT. The rearrangement links TRBV6-1 to TRBJ1-6; weak D call: TRBD1 (5 bases). In germline, CDR1 is MNHNS, CDR2 SASEGT. Trimming left V 1 base short and J 9 bases short, with 13 bases between. The CDR3 runs to 15 residues.

In its sample, this clonotype ranks as medium-sized. The chain is built from TRBV7-2 and TRBJ2-1; perhaps TRBD2 as D (5 bases). The CDR3 is 12 amino acids. Germline V gene sequence: CDR1 SGHTA, CDR2 FQGNSA. V gave up 5 bases and J gave up 13 bases, with 15 bases separating them. The CDR3 reads CASSPLWETQFF. In DNA form, the CDR3 reads TGTGCCAGCAGCCCTCTATGGGAGACCCAGTTCTTC. Based on the CDR3 plus reference TRBV7-2 and TRBJ2-1, the full variable domain is GAGVSQSPSNKVTEKGKDVELRCDPISGHTALYWYRQSLGQGLEFLIYFQGNSAPDKSGLPSDRFSAERTGGSVSTLTIQRTQQEDSAVYLCASSPLWETQFFGPGTRLTVL.

This clonotype was picked up many times. J is TRBJ2-3 and V is TRBV6-1; no definite D call. The CDR3 is made up of 15 amino acids. Trimming removed 8 bases at V and 5 bases at J, with 20 bases between. Germline CDR1 is MNHNS and CDR2 is SASEGT. The CDR3 spells CASANPRGGKDTQYF. DNA for the CDR3: TGTGCCAGCGCTAACCCCCGCGGTGGGAAAGATACGCAGTATTTT.

This clonotype is medium-sized in the sample. This sequence joins TRBV6-1 and TRBJ2-3; 9 nucleotides match TRBD2. Germline CDR1 MNHNS, CDR2 SASEGT. There are 14 residues in the CDR3. V trimming: 10 bases; J trimming: 6 bases; junction bases outside the gene matches: 11. The CDR3 region is CATTSGLAADTQYF. CDR3 sequence (DNA): TGTGCCACCACTAGCGGGCTCGCGGCGGATACGCAGTATTTT.

This rearrangement joins TRBV12-3 or TRBV12-4 to TRBJ2-6, with a possible D match to TRBD2 (7 bases). Gene TRBJ2-7 matches the end of the DNA better, so the J call may be wrong. This CDR3 has 15 amino acids. CDR3 coding DNA: TGTGCCAGCACCCCGAGGGGGGGGGCGGTCTACGAGCAGTACTTC. It is translated as CASTPRGGAVYEQYF.

The chain uses TRBV6-1 and TRBJ1-3; no definite D call. In germline, CDR1 is MNHNS, CDR2 SASEGT. The CDR3 runs 15 residues. The V gene lost 7 bases and the J gene lost 2 bases, with 15 bases spanning the gap. CDR3 sequence reads: CASTYSRDTGNTIYF. CDR3 nucleotides: TGTGCCAGCACCTATAGTAGAGATACTGGAAACACCATATATTTT.

This clonotype came up many times. V gene TRBV6-1 combines with J gene TRBJ2-3; D is undetermined. Germline V lookup: CDR1 MNHNS, CDR2 SASEGT. The CDR3 is 13 residues long. Trimming took 6 bases from V and 1 from J, leaving 8 bases between them. Here the CDR3 reads CASRMDGTDTQYF. The CDR3 nucleotides read TGTGCCAGCAGGATGGACGGCACAGATACGCAGTATTTT.

This clonotype has only a few counts. The chain couples TRBV12-3 or TRBV12-4 to TRBJ2-7; 7 nucleotides agree with TRBD1. J was trimmed by 5 bases and V by 6 bases; bases with no gene match: 10. The CDR3 is made up of 14 amino acids. The DNA for the CDR3 is TGTGCCAGCAGATTCTACAGGGGCTATGACGAGCAGTACTTC. This translates into CASRFYRGYDEQYF.

This chain uses TRBV12-3 or TRBV12-4 with TRBJ2-5; 7 nucleotides agree with TRBD2. The CDR3 spans 16 residues. J lost 5 bases, V lost 7 bases, and 16 bases had no gene match. The CDR3 here is CASTIGGSGVRETQYF. The CDR3 coding sequence is TGTGCCAGCACCATCGGGGGGTCCGGGGTCCGGGAGACCCAGTACTTC.

This clonotype is termed medium-sized. This chain links TRBV12-3 or TRBV12-4 with TRBJ2-1; no clear D. The CDR3 runs to 14 residues. Trimming removed 3 bases from V and 6 bases from J, with 12 bases in between. CDR3 amino acids: CASSFGTEGNEQFF. The CDR3, as DNA: TGTGCCAGCAGTTTTGGAACCGAAGGCAATGAGCAGTTCTTC.

The CDR3 here is CASSVDRGGEQYF. Here the CDR3 DNA reads TGTGCCAGCAGTGTGGACAGGGGGGGGGAACAGTACTTC. V and J are TRBV6-4 and TRBJ2-7; 10 bases are a match to TRBD1. Germline V gene data show CDR1 as MRHNA and CDR2 as SNTAGT. V shed 4 bases and J 10 bases; nucleotides not matched to a gene: 7. This CDR3 spans 13 amino acids.

The chain is built from TRBV5-3 and TRBJ2-1, with D perhaps given as TRBD1 or TRBD2 (5 bases each). TRBV5-3 carries the ORF label, with uncertain function. V was cut by 8 bases and J by 4 bases, with 16 bases left in between. The CDR3 consists of 14 residues. The CDR3 region is CASSLRDGYNEQFF. In nucleotides, the CDR3 is TGTGCCAGCAGCCTAAGGGACGGTTACAATGAGCAGTTCTTC.

For this clonotype: One end of the junction does not line up with germline, which may come from a read error. The chain employs TRBV11-2 and TRBJ2-1, with 7 bases aligning to TRBD1. CDR1 is SGHAT and CDR2 is FQNNGV in the germline V gene. The CDR3 extends over 17 amino acids. The DNA for the CDR3 is TGTGCCAGCAGCCTAGACCCACCGGGACAGAGATCCTACGAGCAGTTCTTC. Residues: CASSLDPPGQRSYEQFF.

Only a few counts were recorded for this clonotype. The rearrangement links TRBV7-2 to TRBJ2-3; D unresolved. Gene TRBJ2-7 matches the end of the DNA better, so the J call may be wrong. The CDR3 spans 15 residues. Germline CDR1 reads SGHTA; CDR2 reads FQGNSA. In DNA, the CDR3 is TGTGCCAGCAGCTTATCCGGCGGAATTATTTACGAGCAGTACTTC. Protein: CASSLSGGIIYEQYF.

This clonotype was found many times. The V call is TRBV27, the J call TRBJ2-1; 9 nucleotides align to TRBD2. The DNA matches TRBJ2-7 better at its end, which makes the J call doubtful. Germline values: CDR1 MNHEY, CDR2 SMNVEV (reference sequence). CDR3 length equals 14 residues. For the CDR3, the DNA is TGTGCCAGCCGTAGCGGGAGCTCCTACAATGAGCAGTACTTC. This sequence encodes CASRSGSSYNEQYF.